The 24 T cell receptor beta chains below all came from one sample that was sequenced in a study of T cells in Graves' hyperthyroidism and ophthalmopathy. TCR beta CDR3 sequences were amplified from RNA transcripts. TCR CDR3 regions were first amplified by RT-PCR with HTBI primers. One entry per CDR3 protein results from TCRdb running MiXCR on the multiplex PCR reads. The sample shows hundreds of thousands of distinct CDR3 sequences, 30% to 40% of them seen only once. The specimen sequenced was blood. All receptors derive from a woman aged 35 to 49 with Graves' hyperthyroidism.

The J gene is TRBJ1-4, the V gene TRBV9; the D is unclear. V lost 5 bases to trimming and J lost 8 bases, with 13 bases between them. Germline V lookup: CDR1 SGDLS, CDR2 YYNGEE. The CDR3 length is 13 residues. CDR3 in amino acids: CASRDWGGEKLFF. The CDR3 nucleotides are TGTGCCAGCAGGGACTGGGGAGGAGAAAAACTGTTTTTT. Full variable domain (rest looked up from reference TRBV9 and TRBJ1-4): DSGVTQTPKHLITATGQRVTLRCSPRSGDLSVYWYQQSLDQGLQFLIQYYNGEERAKGNILERFSAQQFPDLHSELNLSSLELGDSALYFCASRDWGGEKLFFGSGTQLSVL.

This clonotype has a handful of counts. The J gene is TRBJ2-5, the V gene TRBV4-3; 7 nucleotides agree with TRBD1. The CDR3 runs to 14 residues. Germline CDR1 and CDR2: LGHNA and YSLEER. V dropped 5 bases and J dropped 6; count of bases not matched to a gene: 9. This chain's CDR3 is CASSFDRDWKTQYF. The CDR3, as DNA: TGCGCCAGCAGCTTTGACAGGGATTGGAAGACCCAGTACTTC.

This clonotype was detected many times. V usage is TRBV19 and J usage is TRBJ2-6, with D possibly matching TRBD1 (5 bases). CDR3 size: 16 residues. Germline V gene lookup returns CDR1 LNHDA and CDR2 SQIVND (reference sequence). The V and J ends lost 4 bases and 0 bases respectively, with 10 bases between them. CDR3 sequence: CASSRTGLSGANVLTF. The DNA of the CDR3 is TGTGCCAGTAGTAGAACAGGTCTCTCTGGGGCCAACGTCCTGACTTTC.

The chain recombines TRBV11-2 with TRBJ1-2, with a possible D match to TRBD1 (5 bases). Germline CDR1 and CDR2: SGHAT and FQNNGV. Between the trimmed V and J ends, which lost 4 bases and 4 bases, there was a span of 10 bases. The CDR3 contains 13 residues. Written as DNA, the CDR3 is TGTGCCAGCAGCTCCTCAGGGATCTATGGCTACACCTTC. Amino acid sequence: CASSSSGIYGYTF.

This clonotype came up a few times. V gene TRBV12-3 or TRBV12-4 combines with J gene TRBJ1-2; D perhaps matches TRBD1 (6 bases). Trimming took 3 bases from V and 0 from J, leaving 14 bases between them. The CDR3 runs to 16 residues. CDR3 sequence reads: CASSFRQGKTNYGYTF. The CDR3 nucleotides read TGTGCCAGCAGTTTTCGCCAGGGGAAAACTAACTATGGCTACACCTTC.

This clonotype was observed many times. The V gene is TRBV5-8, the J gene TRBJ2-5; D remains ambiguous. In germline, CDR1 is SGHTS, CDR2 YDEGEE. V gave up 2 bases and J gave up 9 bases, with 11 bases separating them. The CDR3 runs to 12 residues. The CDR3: CASSLLGSAQYF. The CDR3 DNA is TGTGCCAGCAGCTTACTGGGCTCGGCCCAGTACTTC.

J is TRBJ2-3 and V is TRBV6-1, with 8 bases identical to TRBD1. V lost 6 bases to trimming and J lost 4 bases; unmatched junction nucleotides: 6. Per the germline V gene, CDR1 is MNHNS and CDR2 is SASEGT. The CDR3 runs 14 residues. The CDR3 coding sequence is TGTGCCAGCAGGGACAGGGCAGTCGCAGATACGCAGTATTTT. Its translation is CASRDRAVADTQYF.

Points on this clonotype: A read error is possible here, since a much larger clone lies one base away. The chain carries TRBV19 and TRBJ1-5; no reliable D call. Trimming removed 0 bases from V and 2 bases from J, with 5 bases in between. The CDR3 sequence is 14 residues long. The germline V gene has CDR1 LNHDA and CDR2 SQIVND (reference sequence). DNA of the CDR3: TGTGCCAGTAGTATAGAGGCAGGCAATCAGCCCCAGCATTTT. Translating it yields CASSIEAGNQPQHF.

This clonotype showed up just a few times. CDR3 DNA: TGTGCCAGCAGATGGGACAGGGGGATGACCGGGGAGCTGTTTTTT. This codes for CASRWDRGMTGELFF. The gene calls are TRBV12-3 or TRBV12-4 and TRBJ2-2; 11 nucleotides match TRBD1. CDR3 size: 15 residues. V gave up 6 bases and J gave up 5 bases; unmatched junction bases: 5.

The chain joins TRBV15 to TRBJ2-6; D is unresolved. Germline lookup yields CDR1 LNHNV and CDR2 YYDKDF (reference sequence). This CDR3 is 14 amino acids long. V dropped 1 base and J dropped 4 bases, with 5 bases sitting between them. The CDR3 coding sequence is TGTGCCACCAGCAGAGGGTCCGGGGCCAACGTCCTGACTTTC. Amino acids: CATSRGSGANVLTF.

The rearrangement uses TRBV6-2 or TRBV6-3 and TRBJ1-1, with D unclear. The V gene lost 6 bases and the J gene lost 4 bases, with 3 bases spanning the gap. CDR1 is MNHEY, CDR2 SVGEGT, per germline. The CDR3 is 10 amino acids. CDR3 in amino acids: CASSCTEAFF. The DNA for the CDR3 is TGTGCCAGCAGCTGCACTGAAGCTTTCTTT.

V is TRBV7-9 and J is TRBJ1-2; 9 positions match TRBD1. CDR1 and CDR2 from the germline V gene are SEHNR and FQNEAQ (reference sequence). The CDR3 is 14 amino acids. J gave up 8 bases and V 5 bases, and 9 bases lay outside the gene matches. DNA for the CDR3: TGTGCCAGCAGCCACCGGGACAGGGCTGGAGGCTACACCTTC. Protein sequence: CASSHRDRAGGYTF.

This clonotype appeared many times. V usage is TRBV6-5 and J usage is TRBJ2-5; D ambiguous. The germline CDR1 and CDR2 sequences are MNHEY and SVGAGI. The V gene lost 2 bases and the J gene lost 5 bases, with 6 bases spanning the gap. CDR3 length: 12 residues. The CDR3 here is CASSYGWETQYF. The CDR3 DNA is TGTGCCAGCAGTTACGGATGGGAGACCCAGTACTTC.

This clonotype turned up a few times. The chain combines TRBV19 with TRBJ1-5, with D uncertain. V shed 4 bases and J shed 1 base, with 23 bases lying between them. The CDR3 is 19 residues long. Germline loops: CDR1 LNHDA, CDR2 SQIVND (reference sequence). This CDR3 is CASSKKDATSGWSNQPQHF. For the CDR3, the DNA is TGTGCCAGTAGTAAAAAAGATGCGACATCGGGTTGGAGCAATCAGCCCCAGCATTTT.

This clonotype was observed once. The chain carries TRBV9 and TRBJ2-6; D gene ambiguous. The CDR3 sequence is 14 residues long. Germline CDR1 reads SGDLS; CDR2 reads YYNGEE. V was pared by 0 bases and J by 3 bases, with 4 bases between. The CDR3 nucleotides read TGTGCCAGCAGCGTAGGGGGTGGGGCCAACGTCCTGACTTTC. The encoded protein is CASSVGGGANVLTF.

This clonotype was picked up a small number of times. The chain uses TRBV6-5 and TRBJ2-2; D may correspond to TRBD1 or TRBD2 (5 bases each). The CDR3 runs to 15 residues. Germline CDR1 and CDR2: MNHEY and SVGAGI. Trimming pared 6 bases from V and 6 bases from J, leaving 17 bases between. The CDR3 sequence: CASRLSRGGPGELFF. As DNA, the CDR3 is TGTGCCAGCAGACTCTCAAGGGGCGGGCCCGGGGAGCTGTTTTTT.

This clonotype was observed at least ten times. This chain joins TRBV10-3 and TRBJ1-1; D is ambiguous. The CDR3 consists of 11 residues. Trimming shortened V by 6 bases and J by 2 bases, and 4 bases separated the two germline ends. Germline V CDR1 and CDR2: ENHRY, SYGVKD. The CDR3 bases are TGTGCCATCAGGGAAAACACTGAAGCTTTCTTT. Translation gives CAIRENTEAFF.

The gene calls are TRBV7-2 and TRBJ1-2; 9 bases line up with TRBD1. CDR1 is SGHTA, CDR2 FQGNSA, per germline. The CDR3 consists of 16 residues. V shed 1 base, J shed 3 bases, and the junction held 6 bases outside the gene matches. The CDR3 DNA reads TGTGCCAGCAGCTTAGTACCGGGACAGGGCCACTATGGCTACACCTTC. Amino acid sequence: CASSLVPGQGHYGYTF.

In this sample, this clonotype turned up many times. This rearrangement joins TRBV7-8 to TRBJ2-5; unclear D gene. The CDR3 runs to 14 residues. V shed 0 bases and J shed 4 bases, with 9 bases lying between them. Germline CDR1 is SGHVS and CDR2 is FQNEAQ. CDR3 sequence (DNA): TGTGCCAGCAGCTTAGCTACGGGTACAGAGACCCAGTACTTC. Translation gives CASSLATGTETQYF.

In DNA, the CDR3 is TGTGCCAGCAGCCACCGACTAGCGGGGGGGACAGATACGCAGTATTTT. It specifies CASSHRLAGGTDTQYF. The J gene is TRBJ2-3, the V gene TRBV7-6; 14 bases are shared with TRBD2. This CDR3 region has 16 residues. Germline V gene lookup returns CDR1 SGHVS and CDR2 FNYEAQ. Germline trimming cut 5 bases from V and 3 bases from J; bases unmatched to any gene: 4.

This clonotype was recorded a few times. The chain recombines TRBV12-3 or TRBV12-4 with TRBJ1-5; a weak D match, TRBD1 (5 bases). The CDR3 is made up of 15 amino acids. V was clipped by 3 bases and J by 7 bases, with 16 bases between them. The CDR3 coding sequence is TGTGCCAGCAGTTTTATGGGGGGAAGGGGACAGCCCCAGCATTTT. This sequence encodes CASSFMGGRGQPQHF.

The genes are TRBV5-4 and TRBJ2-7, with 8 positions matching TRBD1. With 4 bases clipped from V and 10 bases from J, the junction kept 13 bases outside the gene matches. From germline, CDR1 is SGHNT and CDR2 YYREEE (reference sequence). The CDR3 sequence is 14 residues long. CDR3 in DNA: TGTGCCAGCAGCCGAGATTTTGTGGGACAGGCCCAGTACTTC. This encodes CASSRDFVGQAQYF.

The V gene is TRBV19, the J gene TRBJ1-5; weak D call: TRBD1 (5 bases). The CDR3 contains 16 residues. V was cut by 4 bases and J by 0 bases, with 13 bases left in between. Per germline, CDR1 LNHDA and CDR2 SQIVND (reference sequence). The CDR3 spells CASSTLIDSSNQPQHF. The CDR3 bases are TGTGCCAGTAGTACTCTGATCGACAGTAGCAATCAGCCCCAGCATTTT.

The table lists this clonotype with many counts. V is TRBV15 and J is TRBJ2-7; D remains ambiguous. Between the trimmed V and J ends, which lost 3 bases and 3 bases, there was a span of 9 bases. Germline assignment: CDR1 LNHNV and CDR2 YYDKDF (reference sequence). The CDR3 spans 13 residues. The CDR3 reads CATSSILYYEQYF. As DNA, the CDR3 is TGTGCCACCAGCAGTATATTGTACTACGAGCAGTACTTC.